Shown below are 19 T cell receptor beta chains from a single sample sequenced in a study of T cells after yellow fever vaccination. TCRdb redid the calling of the 5' RACE reads with MiXCR, one entry per CDR3 protein. The sample has around 500,000 distinct CDR3 sequences, roughly a fifth seen once. The sample in question was PBMCs, obtained approximately 22 days after the first yellow fever vaccination. The receptors derive from a man younger than 30 who received the YFV17D yellow fever vaccine.

This clonotype was detected a few times. The gene calls are TRBV27 and TRBJ2-3; D is ambiguous. CDR1 is MNHEY and CDR2 is SMNVEV in the germline V gene (reference sequence). The V and J ends lost 3 bases and 6 bases respectively, with 19 bases between them. The CDR3 length is 16 residues. Written as DNA, the CDR3 is TGTGCCAGCAGTTTCCTAGTAGCTCCTAAGCAGGATACGCAGTATTTT. Its translation: CASSFLVAPKQDTQYF.

This clonotype appeared a few times. V and J are TRBV6-1 and TRBJ2-3; 9 nucleotides line up with TRBD2. The junction had 9 bases not matched to a gene; V was cut back by 6 bases and J by 8 bases. The CDR3 runs 14 residues. Per germline, CDR1 MNHNS and CDR2 SASEGT. The CDR3 region has the DNA TGTGCCAGCAGGCCCGCGGGGGGGCGTGGTACGCAGTATTTT. Translation gives CASRPAGGRGTQYF.

This clonotype has a handful of counts. V gene TRBV12-3 or TRBV12-4 combines with J gene TRBJ1-2, with D perhaps matching TRBD1 (5 bases). Trimming stripped 3 bases from V and 6 bases from J, with 11 bases between. The CDR3 covers 13 residues. The CDR3 is CASSLMAGNGYTF. The CDR3 bases are TGTGCCAGCAGTTTGATGGCAGGGAATGGCTACACCTTC.

This clonotype was observed a few times. This chain links TRBV6-5 with TRBJ2-6, with D possibly TRBD2 on 6 matching bases. This CDR3 has 15 amino acids. From germline, CDR1 is MNHEY and CDR2 SVGAGI. Between the trimmed V and J ends, which lost 0 bases and 6 bases, there was a span of 9 bases. The chain's CDR3 is CASSYSGTAANVLTF. The CDR3 bases are TGTGCCAGCAGTTACTCCGGGACTGCGGCCAACGTCCTGACTTTC.

The V call is TRBV11-2, the J call TRBJ2-5; 8 bases are shared with TRBD1. This CDR3 is built from 15 residues. The germline CDR1 and CDR2 sequences are SGHAT and FQNNGV. V lost 1 base, J lost 5 bases, and 6 bases stayed unmatched. CDR3: CASSLARGRRETQYF. The CDR3 nucleotides are TGTGCCAGCAGCTTAGCCAGGGGGCGCCGTGAGACCCAGTACTTC.

This sequence joins TRBV4-3 and TRBJ2-7; no definite D call. From germline, CDR1 is LGHNA and CDR2 YSLEER. Trimming removed 0 bases from V and 0 bases from J, with 9 bases in between. The CDR3 sequence is 15 residues long. CDR3 nucleotides: TGCGCCAGCAGCCAAGAATTCCCTAGCTCCTACGAGCAGTACTTC. It codes for CASSQEFPSSYEQYF.

The sample holds a few counts of this clonotype. The V call is TRBV7-9, the J call TRBJ2-2; TRBD1 is a possible D gene (6 bases). This CDR3 has 14 amino acids. Germline-derived CDR1 and CDR2 are SEHNR and FQNEAQ (reference sequence). V was pared by 7 bases and J by 3 bases, with 12 bases between. CDR3 in amino acids: CASTQGRHTGELFF. As DNA, the CDR3 is TGTGCCAGCACCCAGGGGCGCCACACCGGGGAGCTGTTTTTT.

The chain has TRBV5-1 and TRBJ2-3; 7 bases line up with TRBD1. Trimming at V came to 3 bases and at J to 1 base, leaving 8 bases not matched to a gene. Germline V CDR1 and CDR2: SGHRS, YFSETQ. There are 16 residues in the CDR3. This CDR3 is CASSSLEGTGTDTQYF. The CDR3 coding sequence is TGCGCCAGCAGCTCTCTCGAAGGGACAGGCACAGATACGCAGTATTTT.

This clonotype was counted only a few times. The rearrangement joins TRBV6-2 or TRBV6-3 to TRBJ2-7; no clear D. V lost 4 bases, J lost 0 bases, and 10 bases lay in between. Germline CDR1 and CDR2: MNHEY and SVGEGT. The CDR3 length is 14 residues. CDR3 nucleotides: TGTGCCAGCAGTTGGGCAGAGATCTCCTACGAGCAGTACTTC. This sequence encodes CASSWAEISYEQYF.

The V gene is TRBV6-5, the J gene TRBJ2-7, with D maybe TRBD2 (6 bases). This CDR3 contains 12 residues. CDR1 is MNHEY, CDR2 SVGAGI, per germline. Trimming removed 11 bases from V and 4 bases from J, with 15 bases in between. CDR3 protein: CAAPQGGYEQYF. The CDR3, as DNA: TGTGCCGCCCCCCAGGGAGGATACGAGCAGTACTTC.

A few counts support this clonotype. The rearrangement links TRBV6-1 to TRBJ2-3, with D perhaps matching TRBD1 (5 bases). The germline V and J ends were trimmed by 6 bases and 3 bases, with 13 bases remaining between them. This CDR3 region has 14 residues. The germline V gene has CDR1 MNHNS and CDR2 SASEGT. For the CDR3, the DNA is TGTGCCAGCAGACTCCCGCAGGGTACAGATACGCAGTATTTT. Protein sequence: CASRLPQGTDTQYF.

In its sample, this clonotype was seen many times. The J gene is TRBJ2-3, the V gene TRBV10-3; 9 bases are shared with TRBD1. Trimming removed 8 bases from V and 1 base from J; junction bases left unmatched: 4. The length of the CDR3 is 14 residues. Germline CDR1 reads ENHRY; CDR2 reads SYGVKD. The CDR3 reads CAIRRDRGTDTQYF. In DNA form, the CDR3 reads TGTGCCATCCGAAGGGACAGGGGCACAGATACGCAGTATTTT.

This clonotype appeared a few times. V gene TRBV7-6 combines with J gene TRBJ1-6; TRBD1 is a possible D gene (6 bases). The CDR3 has 14 amino acids. Trimming pared 2 bases from V and 8 bases from J, leaving 10 bases between. Germline V CDR1 and CDR2: SGHVS, FNYEAQ. This CDR3 reads CASSLQGFDSPLHF. The CDR3 DNA follows: TGTGCCAGCAGCTTACAGGGGTTTGATTCACCCCTCCACTTT. Complete variable domain (other parts from reference TRBV7-6 and TRBJ1-6): GAGVSQSPRYKVTKRGQDVALRCDPISGHVSLYWYRQALGQGPEFLTYFNYEAQQDKSGLPNDRFSAERPEGSISTLTIQRTEQRDSAMYRCASSLQGFDSPLHFGNGTRLTVT.

The V call is TRBV19, the J call TRBJ2-1; 7 bases are a match to TRBD2. J lost 6 bases, V lost 7 bases, and 6 bases had no gene match. The CDR3 sequence is 13 residues long. CDR1 and CDR2 (germline): LNHDA, SQIVND (reference sequence). The CDR3 sequence is CASTLGGGNEQFF. The CDR3 nucleotides are TGTGCCAGTACCCTGGGGGGGGGCAATGAGCAGTTCTTC.

The chain recombines TRBV19 with TRBJ1-5; the match to TRBD1 covers 7 bases. The CDR3 totals 15 residues. V was clipped by 7 bases and J by 3 bases; unmatched bases: 9. Germline V gene lookup returns CDR1 LNHDA and CDR2 SQIVND (reference sequence). The CDR3 loop reads CASNPGTAVNQPQHF. The CDR3 DNA is TGTGCCAGTAATCCCGGGACAGCGGTCAATCAGCCCCAGCATTTT.

The gene calls are TRBV7-2 and TRBJ2-3, with 10 bases fitting TRBD2. Germline V lookup: CDR1 SGHTA, CDR2 FQGNSA. V dropped 6 bases and J dropped 4; count of bases not matched to a gene: 7. The CDR3 totals 15 residues. The CDR3 nucleotides read TGTGCCAGCAGACCCAGCGGGGGGGCGTCAGATACGCAGTATTTT. Translation gives CASRPSGGASDTQYF.

This clonotype occurred a few times. V gene TRBV6-5 combines with J gene TRBJ2-4; no firm D call. Germline V gives CDR1 MNHEY, CDR2 SVGAGI. Deletions cut 2 bases from V and 0 bases from J, with 14 bases between. The CDR3 consists of 17 residues. In nucleotides, the CDR3 is TGTGCCAGCAGTTACCCAGGTGCAGTTTCAGCCAAAAACATTCAGTACTTC. Its protein product is CASSYPGAVSAKNIQYF.

The chain is built from TRBV5-6 and TRBJ2-2; D may match TRBD1 or TRBD2 (5 bases each). The CDR3 sequence is 15 residues long. Per germline, CDR1 SGHDT and CDR2 YYEEEE. The ends were cut back, 4 bases at V and 4 bases at J, with 14 bases in the middle. The CDR3 loop is CASSIDSGTTGELFF. CDR3 in DNA: TGTGCCAGCAGCATAGATTCCGGGACCACCGGGGAGCTGTTTTTT.

This clonotype has a count of ten or more. One end of the junction varies from germline; a read error may be responsible. The gene calls are TRBV3-1 and TRBJ2-5; D unresolved. This CDR3 is built from 11 residues. Germline CDR1 LGHDT, CDR2 YNNKEL (reference sequence). CDR3 DNA: TGCGCCAGCAGCCAAGAAGAGACCCAGTACTTC. Its translation: CASSQEETQYF.